This paragraph covers one TCR beta chain sequence. Its antigen is undetermined. The data were taken from a study of cytomegalovirus exposure and HLA in healthy donors. Study-wide background: Inside one of the first data releases sat some 85 million unique TCRs taken from HLA-typed donors.

Findings of the study overall: The presence/absence work took it that sequencing depth was about the same across donors. A missense variant in DCLRE1C was later tied to TCR beta V- and J-gene trimming.

A multiplex PCR was run with 60 Vbeta primers and 13 Jbeta primers. Method: immunoSEQ multiplex PCR; TCRdb's copy keeps in-frame clones and lacks some. Of approximately 100,000 clones in the sample, about 75% were seen once. Nominally healthy donors provided the samples, though records likely missed some immune exposures. Germline values: CDR1 SGHTA, CDR2 FQGNSA. V was clipped by 1 base and J by 3 bases; unmatched bases: 7. CDR3 length: 17 amino acids. The sequenced material came from PBMCs. The V gene is TRBV7-2, the J gene TRBJ2-1; 9 bases agree with TRBD2. This TCR derives from a woman aged 35 to 49 in good health and CMV-seronegative. CDR3 sequence: CASSLGGGGAVYNEQFF. CDR3 in DNA: TGTGCCAGCAGCTTAGGGGGCGGGGGGGCCGTCTACAATGAGCAGTTCTTC.